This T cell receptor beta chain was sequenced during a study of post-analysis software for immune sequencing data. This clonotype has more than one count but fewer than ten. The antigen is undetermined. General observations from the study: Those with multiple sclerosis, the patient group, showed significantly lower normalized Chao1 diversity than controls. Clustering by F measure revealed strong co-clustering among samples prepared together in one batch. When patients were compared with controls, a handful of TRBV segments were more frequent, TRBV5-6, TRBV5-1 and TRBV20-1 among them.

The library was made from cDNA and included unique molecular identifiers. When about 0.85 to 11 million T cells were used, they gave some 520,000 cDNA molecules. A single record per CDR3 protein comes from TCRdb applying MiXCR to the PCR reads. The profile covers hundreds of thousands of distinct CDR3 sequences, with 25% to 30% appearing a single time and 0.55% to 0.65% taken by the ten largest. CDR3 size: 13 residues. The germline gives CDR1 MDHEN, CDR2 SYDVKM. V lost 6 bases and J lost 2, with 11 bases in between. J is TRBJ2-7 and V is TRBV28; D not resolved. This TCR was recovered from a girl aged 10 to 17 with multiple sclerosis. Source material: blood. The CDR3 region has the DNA TGTGCCAGCAGAGGCCCGGTGGCCTACGAGCAGTACTTC. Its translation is CASRGPVAYEQYF.